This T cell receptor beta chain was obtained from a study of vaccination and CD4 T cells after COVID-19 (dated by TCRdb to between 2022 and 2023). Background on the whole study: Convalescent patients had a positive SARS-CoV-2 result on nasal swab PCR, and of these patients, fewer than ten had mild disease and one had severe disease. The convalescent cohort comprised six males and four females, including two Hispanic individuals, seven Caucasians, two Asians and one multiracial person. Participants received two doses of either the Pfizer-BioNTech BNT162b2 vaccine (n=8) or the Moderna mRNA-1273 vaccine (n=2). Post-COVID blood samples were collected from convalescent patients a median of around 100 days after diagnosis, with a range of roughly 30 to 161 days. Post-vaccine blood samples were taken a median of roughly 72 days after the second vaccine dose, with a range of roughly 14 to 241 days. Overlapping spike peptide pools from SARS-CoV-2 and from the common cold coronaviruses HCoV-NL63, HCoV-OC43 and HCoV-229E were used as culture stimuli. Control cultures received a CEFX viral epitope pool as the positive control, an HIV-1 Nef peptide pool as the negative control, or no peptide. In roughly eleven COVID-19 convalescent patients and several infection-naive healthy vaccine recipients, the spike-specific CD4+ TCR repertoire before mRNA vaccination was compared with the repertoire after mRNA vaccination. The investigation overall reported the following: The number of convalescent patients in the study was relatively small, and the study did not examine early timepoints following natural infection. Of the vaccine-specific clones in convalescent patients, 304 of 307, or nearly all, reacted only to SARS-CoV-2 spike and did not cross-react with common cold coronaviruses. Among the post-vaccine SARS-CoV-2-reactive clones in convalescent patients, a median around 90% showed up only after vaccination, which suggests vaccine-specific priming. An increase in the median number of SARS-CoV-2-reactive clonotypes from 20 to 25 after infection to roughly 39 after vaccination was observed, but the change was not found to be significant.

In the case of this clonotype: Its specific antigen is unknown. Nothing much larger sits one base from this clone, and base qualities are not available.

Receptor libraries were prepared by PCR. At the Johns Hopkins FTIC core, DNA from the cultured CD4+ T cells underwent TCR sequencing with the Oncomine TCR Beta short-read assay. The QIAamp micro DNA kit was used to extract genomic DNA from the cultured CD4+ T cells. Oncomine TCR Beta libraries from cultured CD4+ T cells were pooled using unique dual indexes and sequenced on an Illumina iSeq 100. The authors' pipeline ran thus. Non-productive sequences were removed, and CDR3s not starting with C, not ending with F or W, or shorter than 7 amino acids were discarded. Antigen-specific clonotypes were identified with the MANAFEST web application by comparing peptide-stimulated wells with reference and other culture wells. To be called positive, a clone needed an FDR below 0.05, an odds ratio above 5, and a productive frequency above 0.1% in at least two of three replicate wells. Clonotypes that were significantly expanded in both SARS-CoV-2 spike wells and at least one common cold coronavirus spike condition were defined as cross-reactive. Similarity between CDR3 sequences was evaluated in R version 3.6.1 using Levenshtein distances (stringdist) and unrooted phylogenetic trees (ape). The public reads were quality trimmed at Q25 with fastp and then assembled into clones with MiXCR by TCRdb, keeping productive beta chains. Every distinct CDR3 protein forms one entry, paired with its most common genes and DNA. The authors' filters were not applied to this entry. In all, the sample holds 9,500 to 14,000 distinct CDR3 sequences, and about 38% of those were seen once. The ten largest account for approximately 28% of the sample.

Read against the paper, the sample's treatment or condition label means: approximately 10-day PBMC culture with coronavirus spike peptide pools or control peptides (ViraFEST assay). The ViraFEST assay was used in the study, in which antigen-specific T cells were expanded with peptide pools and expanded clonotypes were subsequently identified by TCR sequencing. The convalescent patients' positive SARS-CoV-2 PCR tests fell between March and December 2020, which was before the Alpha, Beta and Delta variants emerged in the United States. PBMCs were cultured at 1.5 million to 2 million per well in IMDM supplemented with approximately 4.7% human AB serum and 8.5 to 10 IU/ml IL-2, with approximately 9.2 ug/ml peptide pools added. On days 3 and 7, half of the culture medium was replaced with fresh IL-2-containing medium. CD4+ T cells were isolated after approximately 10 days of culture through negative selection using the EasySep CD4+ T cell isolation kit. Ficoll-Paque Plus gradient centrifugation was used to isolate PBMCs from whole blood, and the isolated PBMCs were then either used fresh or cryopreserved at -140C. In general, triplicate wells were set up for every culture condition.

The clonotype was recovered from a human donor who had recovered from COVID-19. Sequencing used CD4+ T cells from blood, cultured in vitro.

The sequence in DNA is TGTGCCAGCAGCCCCAATGGGGGCAGAGAGACCCAGTACTTC. This sequence encodes CASSPNGGRETQYF. The rearranged segments are TRBV11-3 and TRBJ2-5, and possibly TRBD1, on 6 matching bases. The CDR3 runs 14 residues from the cysteine to the phenylalanine. Left in the record is the CDR3 DNA by itself, 42 bases read in frame from the first base. CDR1 and CDR2 were assigned from the germline V gene as SGHNT and YENEEA. The junction carries 14 bases between V and J, which are trimmed by 5 bases and 4 bases respectively.